Sequencing of this T cell receptor (beta chain) was carried out in a study of blood T cell repertoires in COVID-19. As for the study in general: Specimens from acute and convalescent COVID-19 originated in the United States, Italy and Spain. T cells, B-cell-depleted T cells, or PBMCs provided the cDNA or gDNA that served as material.

Original data processing: Amplification with reference gene primers provided the estimates of nucleated cell counts. Data came from immunoSEQ multiplex PCR; TCRdb stores just in-frame clones and leaves some out. The V and J calls and clone size are taken from that table; D and trimming were inferred from the DNA. Of some 110,000 clones listed, roughly 86% are singletons. V dropped 5 bases and J dropped 7; count of bases not matched to a gene: 3. This CDR3 region has 13 residues. Germline CDR1 is MNHEY and CDR2 is SVGAGI. V is TRBV6-5 and J is TRBJ1-1; the match to TRBD1 covers 11 bases. The sequencing input was peripheral blood. The TCR originated in a man aged 40-50 years with acute or convalescent COVID-19. CDR3 nucleotides: TGTGCCAGCAGTAAGGGACAGGGGGTTGAAGCTTTCTTT. Residues: CASSKGQGVEAFF.